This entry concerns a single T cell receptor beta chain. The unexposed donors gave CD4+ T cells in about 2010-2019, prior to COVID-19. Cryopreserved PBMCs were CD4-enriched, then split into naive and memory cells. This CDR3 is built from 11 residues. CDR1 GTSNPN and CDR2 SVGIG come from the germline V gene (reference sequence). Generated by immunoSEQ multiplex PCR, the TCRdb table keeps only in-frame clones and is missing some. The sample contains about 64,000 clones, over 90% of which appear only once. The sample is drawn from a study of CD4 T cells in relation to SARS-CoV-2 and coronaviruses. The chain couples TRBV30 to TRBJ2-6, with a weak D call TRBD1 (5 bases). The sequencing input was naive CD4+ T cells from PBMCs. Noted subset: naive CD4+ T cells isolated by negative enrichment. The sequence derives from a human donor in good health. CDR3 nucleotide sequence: TGTGGGGGCACTGGGGCCAACGTCCTGACTTTC. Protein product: CGGTGANVLTF.